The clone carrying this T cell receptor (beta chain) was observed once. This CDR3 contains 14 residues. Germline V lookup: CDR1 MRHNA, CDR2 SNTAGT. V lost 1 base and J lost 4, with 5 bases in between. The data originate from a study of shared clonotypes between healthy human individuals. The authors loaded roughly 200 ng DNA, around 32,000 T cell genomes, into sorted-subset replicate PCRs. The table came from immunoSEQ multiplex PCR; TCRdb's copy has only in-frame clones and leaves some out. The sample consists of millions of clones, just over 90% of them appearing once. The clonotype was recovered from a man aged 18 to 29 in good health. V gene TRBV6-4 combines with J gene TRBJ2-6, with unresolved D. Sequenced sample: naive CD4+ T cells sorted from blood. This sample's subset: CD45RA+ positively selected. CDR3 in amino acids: CASSDLIGANVLTF. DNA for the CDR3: TGTGCCAGCAGTGACTTGATAGGGGCCAACGTCCTGACTTTC.